The sequence of this TCR beta chain was determined in a study of T-cell reconstitution after alpha-beta-depleted transplantation in children. Study results and limitations: For some patients, TCRbeta diversity was high at day 60 because of recipient T cells and thymic progenitors that survived. By about two months after transplant, alpha-beta T cells reportedly arose from several hundred graft clones that had expanded. One year after transplant, T-cell counts and diversity came mostly from newly produced T cells.

The table lists this clonotype with many counts. The antigen remains undetermined. Unique molecular identifiers were incorporated during preparation of the TCRbeta library. TCRdb used MiXCR to reprocess the PCR reads, holding one entry per CDR3 protein. In the table there are 190,000 or so distinct CDR3 sequences, roughly 6.5% of which are singletons. The ends lost 6 bases at V and 2 bases at J; junction bases unmatched: 10. The length of the CDR3 is 16 residues. Germline CDR1 DFQATT, CDR2 SNEGSKA (reference sequence). This receptor was taken from a girl in the first two years of life with combined immunodeficiency, due to receive a stem cell transplant. The rearrangement joins TRBV20-1 to TRBJ2-4, with 10 nucleotides matching TRBD2. Here the sequenced sample was PBMCs, taken before TCRalphabeta/CD19-depleted stem cell transplant. The CDR3 DNA is TGCAGTGCGGATCCTAGCGGGAGTGGAACCAAAAACATTCAGTACTTC. Translating gives CSADPSGSGTKNIQYF.